This TCR beta chain was documented in a study of blood T cell repertoires in COVID-19. The CDR3 consists of 15 residues. Trimming left V 1 base short and J 1 base short, with 11 bases between. Per germline, CDR1 MDHEN and CDR2 SYDVKM. TCRdb's table, derived via immunoSEQ multiplex PCR, lists solely in-frame clones and lacks some. Of 250,000 to 300,000 clones in the sample, about nine tenths are singletons; the top ten hold 15%. Input material: PBMCs or T cells enriched from blood (not recorded which). The rearrangement joins TRBV28 to TRBJ2-7, with a weak D call TRBD1 (5 bases). This receptor was obtained from a man between 18 and 29 years old who had recovered from COVID-19. The CDR3 DNA sequence: TGTGCCAGCAGTTTATCATTTGACAGTTCCTACGAGCAGTACTTC. It encodes CASSLSFDSSYEQYF.